A selection of T cell receptor beta chains follows, all from one sample in a study of CD4 T cells in relation to SARS-CoV-2 and coronaviruses. These TCRs' antigens remain unknown. TCRdb's table, derived via immunoSEQ multiplex PCR, lists solely in-frame clones and lacks some. The sample includes about 12,000 clones, 69% of them seen just once. The source material was CD4+ T cells from PBMCs, cultured in vitro. The origin of the receptors is a human donor in good health. Each CDR3 is given with its conserved first and last residue. The order of the fields is D gene, J gene, V gene, clone size, CDR3 protein, CDR3 DNA. A D gene is named only where the DNA matches it firmly. The listing skips clone size in some rows; elsewhere it reads once, few, many or a size class.

D gene: -; J gene: TRBJ1-2; V gene: TRBV3-1/TRBV3-2; clone size: -; CDR3 protein: CASEQGGRGYTF; CDR3 DNA: TGTGCCAGCGAACAAGGGGGTCGGGGCTACACCTTC
D gene: TRBD2; J gene: TRBJ2-5; V gene: TRBV10-1; clone size: -; CDR3 protein: CASRRISGSGETQYF; CDR3 DNA: TGCGCCAGCAGACGGATTAGCGGGAGTGGGGAGACCCAGTACTTC
D gene: -; J gene: TRBJ1-2; V gene: TRBV28; clone size: -; CDR3 protein: CASSQRGRNYGYTF; CDR3 DNA: TGTGCCAGCAGTCAAAGAGGCAGAAACTATGGCTACACCTTC
D gene: TRBD1; J gene: TRBJ2-3; V gene: TRBV27; clone size: -; CDR3 protein: CASSLFQGAGTDTQYF; CDR3 DNA: TGTGCCAGCAGTTTATTTCAGGGGGCTGGCACAGATACGCAGTATTTT
D gene: -; J gene: TRBJ2-5; V gene: TRBV27; clone size: -; CDR3 protein: CASSLAGFEETQYF; CDR3 DNA: TGTGCCAGCAGTTTAGCGGGATTTGAAGAGACCCAGTACTTC
D gene: -; J gene: TRBJ1-5; V gene: TRBV12-3/TRBV12-4; clone size: -; CDR3 protein: CASREINQPQHF; CDR3 DNA: TGTGCCAGCAGAGAGATTAATCAGCCCCAGCATTTT
D gene: -; J gene: TRBJ1-1; V gene: TRBV19; clone size: -; CDR3 protein: CASSSQGRNTEAFF; CDR3 DNA: TGTGCCAGTAGTAGCCAGGGTCGGAACACTGAAGCTTTCTTT
D gene: TRBD1; J gene: TRBJ1-3; V gene: TRBV9; clone size: few; CDR3 protein: CASSGGQGNGNTIYF; CDR3 DNA: TGTGCCAGCAGCGGGGGACAGGGGAACGGAAACACCATATATTTT
D gene: -; J gene: TRBJ2-5; V gene: TRBV6-5; clone size: -; CDR3 protein: CASSYSITAQETQYF; CDR3 DNA: TGTGCCAGCAGTTACTCGATCACTGCTCAAGAGACCCAGTACTTC
D gene: TRBD2; J gene: TRBJ2-3; V gene: TRBV7-2; clone size: -; CDR3 protein: CASSLIGSGRGDTQYF; CDR3 DNA: TGTGCCAGCAGCCTCATTGGCAGCGGGAGAGGAGATACGCAGTATTTT
D gene: TRBD2; J gene: TRBJ2-2; V gene: TRBV29-1; clone size: -; CDR3 protein: CSVPGRTSGTVGELFF; CDR3 DNA: TGCAGCGTCCCAGGGAGGACTAGCGGGACGGTCGGGGAGCTGTTTTTT
D gene: -; J gene: TRBJ1-5; V gene: TRBV20-1; clone size: -; CDR3 protein: CSASDSNQPQHF; CDR3 DNA: TGCAGTGCTAGTGATAGCAATCAGCCCCAGCATTTT
D gene: -; J gene: TRBJ1-1; V gene: TRBV28; clone size: -; CDR3 protein: CASRTGMSGPEAFF; CDR3 DNA: TGTGCCAGCAGAACCGGGATGTCAGGGCCTGAAGCTTTCTTT
D gene: -; J gene: TRBJ2-5; V gene: TRBV7-9; clone size: -; CDR3 protein: CASSSLMAHQETQYF; CDR3 DNA: TGTGCCAGCAGCTCCTTGATGGCCCACCAAGAGACCCAGTACTTC
D gene: -; J gene: TRBJ1-1; V gene: TRBV2; clone size: few; CDR3 protein: CASSASYDTEAFF; CDR3 DNA: TGTGCCAGCAGTGCAAGTTACGACACTGAAGCTTTCTTT
D gene: -; J gene: TRBJ2-2; V gene: TRBV5-1; clone size: -; CDR3 protein: CASSLEGNTGELFF; CDR3 DNA: TGCGCCAGCAGCTTAGAAGGGAACACCGGGGAGCTGTTTTTT
D gene: -; J gene: TRBJ2-3; V gene: TRBV7-2; clone size: -; CDR3 protein: CASIRGLGTDTQYF; CDR3 DNA: TGTGCCAGCATCAGGGGACTCGGCACAGATACGCAGTATTTT
D gene: -; J gene: TRBJ1-6; V gene: TRBV6-2/TRBV6-3; clone size: -; CDR3 protein: CASSYPFVQGSVGDSPLHF; CDR3 DNA: TGTGCCAGCAGTTACCCTTTCGTACAGGGCTCCGTAGGGGATTCACCCCTCCACTTT
D gene: -; J gene: TRBJ2-5; V gene: TRBV6-6; clone size: -; CDR3 protein: CASRVQETQYF; CDR3 DNA: TGTGCCAGCCGGGTGCAAGAGACCCAGTACTTC
D gene: -; J gene: TRBJ2-2; V gene: TRBV24-1; clone size: -; CDR3 protein: CATSDFRDTGELFF; CDR3 DNA: TGTGCCACCAGTGATTTCAGGGACACCGGGGAGCTGTTTTTT
D gene: -; J gene: TRBJ1-2; V gene: TRBV7-3; clone size: -; CDR3 protein: CASSSGWGGYTF; CDR3 DNA: TGTGCCAGCAGCTCGGGCTGGGGGGGCTACACCTTC
D gene: TRBD1; J gene: TRBJ1-4; V gene: TRBV9; clone size: -; CDR3 protein: CASSPRTGNEKLFF; CDR3 DNA: TGTGCCAGCAGCCCACGGACAGGGAATGAAAAACTGTTTTTT
D gene: -; J gene: TRBJ1-1; V gene: TRBV10-3; clone size: -; CDR3 protein: CAISESNQGAQKPNTEAFF; CDR3 DNA: TGTGCCATCAGTGAGTCAAACCAAGGAGCTCAAAAACCGAACACTGAAGCTTTCTTT
D gene: -; J gene: TRBJ2-2; V gene: TRBV9; clone size: -; CDR3 protein: CASSVEAGSGELFF; CDR3 DNA: TGTGCCAGCAGCGTAGAAGCAGGGTCCGGGGAGCTGTTTTTT
D gene: -; J gene: TRBJ2-1; V gene: TRBV6-1; clone size: -; CDR3 protein: CASIQDPLTNEQFF; CDR3 DNA: TGTGCCAGCATCCAAGACCCGCTAACGAATGAGCAGTTCTTC
D gene: -; J gene: TRBJ2-3; V gene: TRBV27; clone size: -; CDR3 protein: CASSFGTAQTDTQYF; CDR3 DNA: TGTGCCAGCAGTTTCGGGACCGCTCAAACAGATACGCAGTATTTT
D gene: TRBD1; J gene: TRBJ2-4; V gene: TRBV19; clone size: -; CDR3 protein: CASSIIGQGTFSVQYF; CDR3 DNA: TGTGCCAGTAGTATCATCGGACAGGGTACTTTTTCAGTTCAGTACTTC
D gene: -; J gene: TRBJ2-1; V gene: TRBV27; clone size: -; CDR3 protein: CASRDGTGIYNEQFF; CDR3 DNA: TGTGCCAGCAGGGATGGCACAGGCATCTACAATGAGCAGTTCTTC
D gene: TRBD1; J gene: TRBJ1-5; V gene: TRBV6-6; clone size: -; CDR3 protein: CASSEGQGGHQPQHF; CDR3 DNA: TGTGCCAGCAGTGAGGGACAGGGAGGACATCAGCCCCAGCATTTT
D gene: TRBD2; J gene: TRBJ2-1; V gene: TRBV5-5; clone size: -; CDR3 protein: CASRLAGTSSYNEQFF; CDR3 DNA: TGTGCCAGCAGACTAGCGGGAACAAGCTCCTACAATGAGCAGTTCTTC
D gene: -; J gene: TRBJ1-1; V gene: TRBV5-8; clone size: few; CDR3 protein: CASSLSKNTEAFF; CDR3 DNA: TGTGCCAGCAGCTTGTCAAAGAACACTGAAGCTTTCTTT
D gene: -; J gene: TRBJ2-2; V gene: TRBV5-4; clone size: medium-sized; CDR3 protein: CASSLVASNTGELFF; CDR3 DNA: TGTGCCAGCAGCTTGGTTGCGTCGAACACCGGGGAGCTGTTTTTT
D gene: -; J gene: TRBJ1-1; V gene: TRBV11-2; clone size: -; CDR3 protein: CASSARGRRSEAFF; CDR3 DNA: TGTGCCAGCAGCGCACGGGGACGGCGCTCTGAAGCTTTCTTT
D gene: -; J gene: TRBJ1-6; V gene: TRBV5-1; clone size: few; CDR3 protein: CASSSAVDSPLHF; CDR3 DNA: TGCGCCAGCAGCTCTGCCGTCGATTCACCCCTCCACTTT
D gene: TRBD2; J gene: TRBJ2-1; V gene: TRBV4-2; clone size: -; CDR3 protein: CASSPIAGGGNEQFF; CDR3 DNA: TGTGCCAGCAGCCCCATAGCGGGAGGGGGCAATGAGCAGTTCTTC
D gene: TRBD1; J gene: TRBJ2-1; V gene: TRBV24-1; clone size: -; CDR3 protein: CATSGRTGPPYNEQFF; CDR3 DNA: TGTGCCACCAGTGGGAGGACAGGTCCACCCTACAATGAGCAGTTCTTC
D gene: -; J gene: TRBJ2-7; V gene: TRBV4-1; clone size: few; CDR3 protein: CASSQEGYEQYF; CDR3 DNA: TGCGCCAGCAGCCAAGAGGGCTACGAGCAGTACTTC
D gene: -; J gene: TRBJ2-3; V gene: TRBV9; clone size: -; CDR3 protein: CASSVVSRTDTQYF; CDR3 DNA: TGTGCCAGCAGCGTAGTATCCCGCACAGATACGCAGTATTTT
D gene: TRBD2; J gene: TRBJ2-1; V gene: TRBV9; clone size: -; CDR3 protein: CASSVVEVTSGSTDNEQFF; CDR3 DNA: TGTGCCAGCAGCGTAGTAGAGGTAACTAGCGGGAGTACGGACAATGAGCAGTTCTTC
D gene: TRBD2; J gene: TRBJ2-1; V gene: TRBV11-3; clone size: -; CDR3 protein: CASSLGLAGSEQFF; CDR3 DNA: TGTGCCAGCAGCTTAGGGCTAGCGGGGAGTGAGCAGTTCTTC
D gene: TRBD2; J gene: TRBJ2-5; V gene: TRBV7-3; clone size: -; CDR3 protein: CASSLNPSGSGETQYF; CDR3 DNA: TGTGCCAGCAGCTTAAATCCTAGCGGGAGCGGAGAGACCCAGTACTTC